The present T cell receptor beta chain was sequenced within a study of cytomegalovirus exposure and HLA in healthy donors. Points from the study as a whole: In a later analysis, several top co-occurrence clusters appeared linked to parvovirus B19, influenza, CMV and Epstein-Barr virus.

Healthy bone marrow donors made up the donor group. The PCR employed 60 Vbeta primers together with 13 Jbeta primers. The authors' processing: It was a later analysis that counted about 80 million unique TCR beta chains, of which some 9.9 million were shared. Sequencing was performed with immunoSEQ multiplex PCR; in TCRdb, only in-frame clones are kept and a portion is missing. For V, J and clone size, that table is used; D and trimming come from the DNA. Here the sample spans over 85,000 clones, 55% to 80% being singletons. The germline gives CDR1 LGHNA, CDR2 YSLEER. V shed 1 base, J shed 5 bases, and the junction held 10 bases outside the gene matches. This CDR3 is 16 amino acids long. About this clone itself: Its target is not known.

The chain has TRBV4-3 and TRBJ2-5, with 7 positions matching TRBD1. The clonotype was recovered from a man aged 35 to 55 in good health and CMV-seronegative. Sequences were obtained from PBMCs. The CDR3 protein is CASSQGPRQGMETQYF. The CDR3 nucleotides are TGCGCCAGCAGCCAAGGTCCCCGACAGGGAATGGAGACCCAGTACTTC.